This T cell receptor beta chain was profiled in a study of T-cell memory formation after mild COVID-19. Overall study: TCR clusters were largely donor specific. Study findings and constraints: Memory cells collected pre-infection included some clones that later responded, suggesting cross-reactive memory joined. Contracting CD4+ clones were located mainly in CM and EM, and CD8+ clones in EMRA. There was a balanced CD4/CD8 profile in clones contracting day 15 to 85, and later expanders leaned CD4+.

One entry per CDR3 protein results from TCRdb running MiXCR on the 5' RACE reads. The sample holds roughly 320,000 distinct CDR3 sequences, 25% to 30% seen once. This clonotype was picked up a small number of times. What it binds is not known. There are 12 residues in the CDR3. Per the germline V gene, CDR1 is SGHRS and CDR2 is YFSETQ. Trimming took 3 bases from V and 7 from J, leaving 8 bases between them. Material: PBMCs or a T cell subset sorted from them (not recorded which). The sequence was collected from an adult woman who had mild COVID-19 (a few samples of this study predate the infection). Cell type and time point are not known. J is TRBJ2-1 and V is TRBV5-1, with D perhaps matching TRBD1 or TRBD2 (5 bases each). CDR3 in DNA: TGCGCCAGCAGCTGGGACGCTAATGAGCAGTTCTTC. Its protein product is CASSWDANEQFF.